The next 26 T cell receptor beta chains were all read from a single sample in a study of T cell responses to AZD1222 COVID-19 vaccine. TCRdb keeps only in-frame clones here, not all; method: immunoSEQ multiplex PCR. The sample has about 160,000 clones; under 95% are singletons. The source material was peripheral blood, sampled on day 0 of AZD1222 vaccination. The receptors were sampled from an adult in good health.

The chain couples TRBV4-1 to TRBJ1-1; 9 bases agree with TRBD1. This CDR3 region has 15 residues. CDR1 and CDR2 (germline): MGHRA, YSYEKL. The V segment lost 3 bases and the J segment 4 bases; nucleotides outside the gene matches: 6. DNA of the CDR3: TGCGCCAGCAGCCATGGGACAGGGATGAGCACTGAAGCTTTCTTT. It is translated as CASSHGTGMSTEAFF.

The rearrangement uses TRBV2 and TRBJ2-5; maybe TRBD1 (5 bases). Looked up from germline, CDR1 is SNHLY and CDR2 is FYNNEI. The V and J ends lost 1 base and 2 bases respectively, with 11 bases between them. The CDR3 is 15 residues long. Here the CDR3 reads CASSEVWTRQETQYF. CDR3 coding DNA: TGTGCCAGCAGTGAAGTTTGGACACGACAAGAGACCCAGTACTTC. Complete variable domain (other parts from reference TRBV2 and TRBJ2-5): EPEVTQTPSHQVTQMGQEVILRCVPISNHLYFYWYRQILGQKVEFLVSFYNNEISEKSEIFDDQFSVERPDGSNFTLKIRSTKLEDSAMYFCASSEVWTRQETQYFGPGTRLLVL.

The rearrangement links TRBV2 to TRBJ1-4; unclear D gene. CDR1 SNHLY and CDR2 FYNNEI come from the germline V gene. The CDR3 is 14 residues long. V was cut by 11 bases and J by 5 bases, with 18 bases left in between. In DNA form, the CDR3 reads TGTGCCCGCGATCCCCTCCGGTGGAATGAAAAACTGTTTTTT. It codes for CARDPLRWNEKLFF.

The chain employs TRBV11-3 and TRBJ2-3, with unresolved D. Germline loops: CDR1 SGHNT, CDR2 YENEEA. There are 14 residues in the CDR3. V lost 1 base and J 3 bases, leaving 8 bases between the germline ends. The CDR3 DNA reads TGTGCCAGCAGCTTAGGTCTCTCAACAGATACGCAGTATTTT. Amino acids: CASSLGLSTDTQYF.

This rearrangement joins TRBV28 to TRBJ2-5; no definite D call. The CDR3 is 14 amino acids. The V end was cut by 3 bases, the J end by 5 bases, with 13 bases between. Germline assignment: CDR1 MDHEN and CDR2 SYDVKM. The CDR3 is CASSFLGFRETQYF. CDR3 DNA sequence: TGTGCCAGCAGTTTTTTGGGGTTTCGGGAGACCCAGTACTTC.

The chain links TRBV28 to TRBJ2-2; tentatively, D is TRBD1 or TRBD2 (6 bases each). Per germline, CDR1 MDHEN and CDR2 SYDVKM. Trimming removed 2 bases from V and 4 bases from J, with 11 bases in between. The length of the CDR3 is 15 residues. The CDR3 sequence: CASSLGGRPTGELFF. The CDR3 coding sequence is TGTGCCAGCAGTTTAGGGGGGCGCCCCACCGGGGAGCTGTTTTTT.

The chain employs TRBV6-6 and TRBJ2-5; 10 bases fit TRBD2. The trim removed 0 bases at V and 3 bases at J, leaving 1 base unmatched. The CDR3 has 15 amino acids. Germline V gene data show CDR1 as MNHNY and CDR2 as SVGAGI (reference sequence). CDR3 nucleotide sequence: TGTGCCAGCAGTTACTCGGGGACTAGCGAAGAGACCCAGTACTTC. Its translation is CASSYSGTSEETQYF.

V usage is TRBV30 and J usage is TRBJ1-2, with 9 bases fitting TRBD1. CDR3 size: 16 residues. The J segment lost 7 bases and the V segment lost 2 bases, leaving 14 bases of the junction unmatched. CDR1 is GTSNPN and CDR2 is SVGIG in the germline V gene (reference sequence). The CDR3 region is CAWSQGTGPPFSGYTF. CDR3 bases: TGTGCCTGGAGTCAAGGGACAGGGCCTCCCTTCTCTGGCTACACCTTC.

The chain carries TRBV19 and TRBJ2-1; D may correspond to TRBD1 or TRBD2 (6 bases each). Germline lookup yields CDR1 LNHDA and CDR2 SQIVND (reference sequence). This CDR3 spans 14 amino acids. Trimming stripped 5 bases from V and 2 bases from J, with 10 bases between. CDR3 sequence reads: CASSVRGAYNEQFF. In DNA form, the CDR3 reads TGTGCCAGTAGTGTGAGGGGGGCCTACAATGAGCAGTTCTTC.

This sequence joins TRBV10-1 and TRBJ2-7; D not certain. The V gene's germline CDR1 is WNHNN and CDR2 SYGVQD (reference sequence). This CDR3 contains 14 residues. V lost 3 bases and J lost 0, with 9 bases in between. As DNA, the CDR3 is TGCGCCAGCAGTGACAGCCCTAGCTCCTACGAGCAGTACTTC. Translating it yields CASSDSPSSYEQYF.

The CDR3 DNA is TGTGCCAGCAGTTTTTTCCGAAGCGGGGGATACCAAGAGACCCAGTACTTC. Protein sequence: CASSFFRSGGYQETQYF. The chain links TRBV5-5 to TRBJ2-5, with 8 bases that match TRBD2. CDR1 and CDR2 from the germline V gene are SGHKS and YYEKEE (reference sequence). The V segment lost 5 bases and the J segment 0 bases; nucleotides outside the gene matches: 12. The CDR3 has 17 amino acids.

This clone came up once. The rearrangement joins TRBV4-1 to TRBJ1-1; D possibly corresponds to TRBD1 (6 bases). Trimming shortened V by 1 base and J by 3 bases, and 12 bases separated the two germline ends. This CDR3 has 15 amino acids. CDR1 and CDR2 from the germline V gene are MGHRA and YSYEKL. The CDR3 loop reads CASSQGQAGDTEAFF. Written as DNA, the CDR3 is TGCGCCAGCAGCCAAGGACAGGCCGGGGACACTGAAGCTTTCTTT.

The DNA for the CDR3 is TGTGCCAGCAGTTTAGGTCCAGGGGACGGGAACTATGGCTACACCTTC. Encoded protein: CASSLGPGDGNYGYTF. The V call is TRBV28, the J call TRBJ1-2; D perhaps matches TRBD1 (6 bases). Trimming left V 2 bases short and J 2 bases short, with 15 bases between. CDR1 is MDHEN and CDR2 is SYDVKM in the germline V gene. The CDR3 extends over 16 amino acids.

This clone was detected ten times or more. The chain combines TRBV3-1 (or the pseudogene TRBV3-2) with TRBJ2-7; D is uncertain. V was clipped by 1 base and J by 3 bases, with 7 bases between them. The V gene's germline CDR1 is LGHDT and CDR2 YNNKEL (reference sequence). This CDR3 comprises 13 residues. The CDR3 sequence is CASSQGLIYEQYF. CDR3 sequence (DNA): TGTGCCAGCAGCCAAGGCCTTATCTACGAGCAGTACTTC.

As DNA, the CDR3 is TGTGCCAGCAGCCCCCGGGGGGGTATCACCGGGGAGCTGTTTTTT. It codes for CASSPRGGITGELFF. The chain combines TRBV27 with TRBJ2-2; 8 bases are a match to TRBD2. The CDR3 has 15 amino acids. J lost 4 bases, V lost 6 bases, and 7 bases had no gene match. Germline V CDR1 and CDR2: MNHEY, SMNVEV (reference sequence).

The chain combines TRBV3-1 (or the pseudogene TRBV3-2) with TRBJ2-4, with 8 bases fitting TRBD1. CDR3 length equals 14 residues. J lost 9 bases, V lost 4 bases, and 8 bases had no gene match. Germline loops: CDR1 LGHDT, CDR2 YNNKEL (reference sequence). CDR3 in DNA: TGTGCCAGCAGCCCAATAGGACAGGGCGGCATTCAGTACTTC. Its translation is CASSPIGQGGIQYF.

The V call is TRBV6-5, the J call TRBJ2-7; 8 nucleotides agree with TRBD1. The ends lost 10 bases at V and 3 bases at J; junction bases unmatched: 5. The CDR3 loop spans 12 amino acids. Germline assignment: CDR1 MNHEY and CDR2 SVGAGI. This CDR3 reads CATLDRVYEQYF. The CDR3 DNA reads as TGTGCCACCTTGGACAGGGTCTACGAGCAGTACTTC.

The chain carries TRBV15 and TRBJ1-4, with a tentative D call TRBD1 (5 bases). Trimming removed 1 base from V and 1 base from J, with 7 bases in between. CDR1 is LNHNV, CDR2 YYDKDF, per germline (reference sequence). This CDR3 contains 15 residues. The CDR3 region is CATSRVQGTNEKLFF. CDR3 bases: TGTGCCACCAGCAGAGTCCAGGGAACTAATGAAAAACTGTTTTTT.

This sequence joins TRBV4-1 and TRBJ2-6; no clear D gene. Trimming cost V 1 base and J 2 bases, with 9 bases left between them. Germline V gene lookup returns CDR1 MGHRA and CDR2 YSYEKL. The CDR3 consists of 16 residues. The CDR3 DNA sequence: TGCGCCAGCAGCCAAGTTTTGGTCCCTGGGGCCAACGTCCTGACTTTC. It yields the protein CASSQVLVPGANVLTF.

This chain connects TRBV28 to TRBJ1-6, with a tentative D call TRBD1 (6 bases). Germline CDR1 is MDHEN and CDR2 is SYDVKM. CDR3 length equals 15 residues. The ends were cut back, 5 bases at V and 5 bases at J, with 13 bases in the middle. This CDR3 is CASSPLDRNNSPLHF. As DNA, the CDR3 is TGTGCCAGCAGTCCGCTCGACAGGAATAATTCACCCCTCCACTTT.

The chain joins TRBV3-1 (or the pseudogene TRBV3-2) to TRBJ1-1; no firm D call. From germline, CDR1 is LGHDT and CDR2 YNNKEL (reference sequence). Trimming took 5 bases from V and 4 from J, leaving 11 bases between them. CDR3 length equals 13 residues. Here the CDR3 DNA reads TGTGCCAGCAGCACCGTAGAGGGCACTGAAGCTTTCTTT. It translates to CASSTVEGTEAFF.

The rearrangement links TRBV3-1 (or the pseudogene TRBV3-2) to TRBJ1-1, with D possibly TRBD1 on 5 matching bases. The CDR3 extends over 14 amino acids. V lost 2 bases to trimming and J lost 3 bases, with 10 bases between them. Germline V gene sequence: CDR1 LGHDT, CDR2 YNNKEL (reference sequence). The CDR3 region has the DNA TGTGCCAGCAGCCAAAGGGGCGAGTACACTGAAGCTTTCTTT. It codes for CASSQRGEYTEAFF.

The chain links TRBV9 to TRBJ1-1; no clear D gene. The CDR3 has 16 amino acids. The germline V gene has CDR1 SGDLS and CDR2 YYNGEE. V was clipped by 0 bases and J by 4 bases, with 16 bases between them. The CDR3 here is CASSVDGGSVGTEAFF. CDR3 in DNA: TGTGCCAGCAGCGTAGACGGAGGGTCTGTGGGCACTGAAGCTTTCTTT.

This chain links TRBV14 with TRBJ2-7; unclear D gene. This CDR3 has 12 amino acids. V was trimmed by 4 bases and J by 1 base, leaving 5 bases between them. The germline gives CDR1 SGHDN, CDR2 FVKESK. CDR3 region: CASSLTSYEQYF. In DNA, the CDR3 is TGTGCCAGCAGCCTAACATCCTACGAGCAGTACTTC.

The rearrangement uses TRBV19 and TRBJ1-3; D uncertain. The CDR3 runs 12 residues. Trimming pared 5 bases from V and 4 bases from J, leaving 6 bases between. The germline V gene has CDR1 LNHDA and CDR2 SQIVND (reference sequence). The CDR3 DNA follows: TGTGCCAGTAGTTTTCCGGGAAACACCATATATTTT. Translating it yields CASSFPGNTIYF.

The chain has TRBV7-9 and TRBJ2-7; 10 bases agree with TRBD2. V was clipped by 5 bases and J by 3 bases; unmatched bases: 10. This CDR3 is built from 16 residues. Germline assignment: CDR1 SEHNR and CDR2 FQNEAQ (reference sequence). The CDR3 reads CASSPGEREGNYEQYF. Written as DNA, the CDR3 is TGTGCCAGCAGCCCGGGGGAGCGGGAGGGGAACTACGAGCAGTACTTC. The full variable domain, its missing parts supplied by reference TRBV7-9 and TRBJ2-7, is DTGVSQNPRHKITKRGQNVTFRCDPISEHNRLYWYRQTLGQGPEFLTYFQNEAQLEKSRLLSDRFSAERPKGSFSTLEIQRTEQGDSAMYLCASSPGEREGNYEQYFGPGTRLTVT.